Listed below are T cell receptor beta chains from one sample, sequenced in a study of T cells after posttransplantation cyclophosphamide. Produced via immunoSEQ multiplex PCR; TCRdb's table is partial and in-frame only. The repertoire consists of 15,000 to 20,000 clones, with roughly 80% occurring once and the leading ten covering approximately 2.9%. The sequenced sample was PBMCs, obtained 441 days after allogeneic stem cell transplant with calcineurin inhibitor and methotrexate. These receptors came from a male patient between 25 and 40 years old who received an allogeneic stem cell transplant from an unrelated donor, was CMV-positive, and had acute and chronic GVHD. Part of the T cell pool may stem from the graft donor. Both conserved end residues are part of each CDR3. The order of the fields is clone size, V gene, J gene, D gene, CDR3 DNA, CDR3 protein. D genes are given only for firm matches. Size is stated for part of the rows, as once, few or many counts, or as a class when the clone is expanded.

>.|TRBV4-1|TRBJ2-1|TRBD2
TGCGCCAGCAGCCAAGTTCCCTTTCGACTAGCGGGTGACAATGAGCAGTTCTTC
CASSQVPFRLAGDNEQFF
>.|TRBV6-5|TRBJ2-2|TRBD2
TGTGCCAGCAGCTGGACTAGCGGGGGGACCGGGGAGCTGTTTTTT
CASSWTSGGTGELFF
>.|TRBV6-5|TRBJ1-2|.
TGTGCCAGCAGACCCGGACTTACCCATGGCTACACCTTC
CASRPGLTHGYTF
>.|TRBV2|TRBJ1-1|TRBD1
TGTGCCAGCAGTGCTTGGGGACAGGGTAGGGACACTGAAGCTTTCTTT
CASSAWGQGRDTEAFF
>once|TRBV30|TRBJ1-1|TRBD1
TGTGCCTGGAGGACTAGGACAGGGGGCAGGAGAGCTTTCTTT
CAWRTRTGGRRAFF
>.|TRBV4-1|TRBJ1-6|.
TGCGCCAGCAGCCAAAGTCAGTATAATTCACCCCTCCACTTT
CASSQSQYNSPLHF
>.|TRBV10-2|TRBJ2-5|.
TGCGCCAGCAGTGAGTCGGCAGGCCTACCAGGGACCCAGTACTTC
CASSESAGLPGTQYF
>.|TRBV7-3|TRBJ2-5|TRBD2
TGTGCCAGCAGCTTAAGCGGGGGGGGACTAGGGGAGACCCAGTACTTC
CASSLSGGGLGETQYF
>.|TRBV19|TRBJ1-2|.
TGTGCCAGTAGTCCGACAGGTGATGGCTACACCTTC
CASSPTGDGYTF
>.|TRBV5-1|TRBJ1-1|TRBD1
TGCGCCAGCAGCTTCACAGGGGGGTACACTGAAGCTTTCTTT
CASSFTGGYTEAFF
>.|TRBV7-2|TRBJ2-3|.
TGTGCCAGCAGCTTAGAAGCGGGCAATACGCAGTATTTT
CASSLEAGNTQYF
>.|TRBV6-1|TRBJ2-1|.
TGTGCCAGCAGTCCCGCGGGGAATGAGCAGTTCTTC
CASSPAGNEQFF
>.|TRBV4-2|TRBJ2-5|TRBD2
TGTGCCAGCAGCCTTTGGACTAGCGGGGGGGGGTACCAAGAGACCCAGTACTTC
CASSLWTSGGGYQETQYF
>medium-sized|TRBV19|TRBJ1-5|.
TGTGCCAGTACGCTCGCAGTATACGCAGTTCAGCCCCAGCATTTT
CASTLAVYAVQPQHF
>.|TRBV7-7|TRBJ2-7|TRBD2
TGTGCCAGCAGCTTAGCAGCGGGGGACCCCTACGAGCAGTACTTC
CASSLAAGDPYEQYF
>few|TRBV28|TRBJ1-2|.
TGTGCCAGCAGCGGGCAGGGGCGTAGCCTCGGAGGCTACACCTTC
CASSGQGRSLGGYTF
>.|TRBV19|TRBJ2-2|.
TGTGCCAGTAGTATATGGTCTCGGTCCGGGGAGCTGTTTTTT
CASSIWSRSGELFF
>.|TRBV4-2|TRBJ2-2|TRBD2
TGTGCCAGCAGCCAAGCAAGGGCTAGCGGGAGGACCGGGGAGCTGTTTTTT
CASSQARASGRTGELFF
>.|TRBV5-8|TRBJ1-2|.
TGTGCCAGCAGCTTGTCACAGTCGCATGGCTACACCTTC
CASSLSQSHGYTF
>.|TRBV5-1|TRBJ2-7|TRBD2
TGCGCCAGCACCCGAACAGGTTCTAGCGGGTTCTCCTACGAGCAGTACTTC
CASTRTGSSGFSYEQYF
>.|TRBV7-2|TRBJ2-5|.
TGTGCCAGCAGCCCCGGGGTAGCTGGGGAGGCCCAGTACTTC
CASSPGVAGEAQYF
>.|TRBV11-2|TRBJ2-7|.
TGTGCCAGCAGTCCGGACACCTACGAGCAGTACTTC
CASSPDTYEQYF
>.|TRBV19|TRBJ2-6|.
TGTGCCAGTAGTATAGGACGAGGGCGAGGGGCCAACGTCCTGACTTTC
CASSIGRGRGANVLTF
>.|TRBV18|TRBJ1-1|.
TGTGCCAGCTCACCACGGGAGGGGAAGAACACTGAAGCTTTCTTT
CASSPREGKNTEAFF
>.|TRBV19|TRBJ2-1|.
TGTGCCAGTAGTTCCCCCGGGACTTCTACCTACAATGAGCAGTTCTTC
CASSSPGTSTYNEQFF
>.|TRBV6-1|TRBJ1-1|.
TGTGCCAGCAGCGGGGGACGAGCTTTCTTT
CASSGGRAFF
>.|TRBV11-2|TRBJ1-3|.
TGTGCCAGCAGCTCCGACAGTCCTGGAAACACCATATATTTT
CASSSDSPGNTIYF
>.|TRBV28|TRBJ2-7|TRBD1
TGTGCCAGCAGCCTGGTAGGGACAGGAGCTTCCTACGAGCAGTACTTC
CASSLVGTGASYEQYF
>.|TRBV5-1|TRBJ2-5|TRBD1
TGCGCCAGCAGCTTGGGGACAGGGCCTCAGGGGACCCAGTACTTC
CASSLGTGPQGTQYF
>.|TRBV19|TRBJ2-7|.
TGTGCCAGTAGTATCGGCGTTCTAGGCGAGCAGTACTTC
CASSIGVLGEQYF
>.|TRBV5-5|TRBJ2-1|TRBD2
TGTGCCAGCAGCTTGGGCCTACTAGCGGGGGGGTTCTACAATGAGCAGTTCTTC
CASSLGLLAGGFYNEQFF
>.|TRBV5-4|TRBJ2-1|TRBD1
TGTGCCAGCAAACAGGGGGATCGGGGCAATGAGCAGTTCTTC
CASKQGDRGNEQFF
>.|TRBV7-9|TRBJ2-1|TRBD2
TGTGCCATACAATGGGGGACTAGCGGAAACAATGAGCAGTTCTTC
CAIQWGTSGNNEQFF
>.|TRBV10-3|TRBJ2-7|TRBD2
TGTGCCATCAGTGATGGTCTAGCGGGAGCTTACGAGCAGTACTTC
CAISDGLAGAYEQYF
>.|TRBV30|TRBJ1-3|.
TGTGCCTGGAGCCCCGGACTCTCCTTAAGAAACACCATATATTTT
CAWSPGLSLRNTIYF
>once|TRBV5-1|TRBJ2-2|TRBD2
TGCGCCAGCAGCTCCCTAGCGGGGGTTACGAACACCGGGGAGCTGTTTTTT
CASSSLAGVTNTGELFF
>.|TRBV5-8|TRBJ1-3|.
TGTGCCAGCAGCTTGAACAGGGACTCTGGAAACACCATATATTTT
CASSLNRDSGNTIYF
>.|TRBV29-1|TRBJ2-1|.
TGCAGCGTTGAAAGATCGGTTGGCTACAATGAGCAGTTCTTC
CSVERSVGYNEQFF
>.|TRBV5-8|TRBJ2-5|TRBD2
TGTGCCAGCAGCCAGGGACTAGCGGCTTCCCAAGAGACCCAGTACTTC
CASSQGLAASQETQYF
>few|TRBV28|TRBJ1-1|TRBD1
TGTGCCAGCAGTTATGTGACAGGGGGAGCTTTCTTT
CASSYVTGGAFF
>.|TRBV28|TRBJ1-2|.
TGTGCCAGCAGTCAAGTTTCCCTCGGGCGGGTGAGGGCTAACTATGGCTACACCTTC
CASSQVSLGRVRANYGYTF
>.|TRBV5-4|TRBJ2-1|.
TGTGCCAGCAGCTTGGTGCGGATAAACTACAATGAGCAGTTCTTC
CASSLVRINYNEQFF
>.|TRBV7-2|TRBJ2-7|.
TGTGCCAGCAGCGCTTCTGGAGGGTACGAGCAGTACTTC
CASSASGGYEQYF
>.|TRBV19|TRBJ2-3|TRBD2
TGTGCCAGTAGTATAGATTGGGGGGAGGGACGCACAGATACGCAGTATTTT
CASSIDWGEGRTDTQYF
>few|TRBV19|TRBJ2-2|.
TGTGCCAGTAGTATCGTTCCTCAGACCGGGGAGCTGTTTTTT
CASSIVPQTGELFF
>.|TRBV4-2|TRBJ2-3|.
TGTGCCAGCAGCCAAGATACCCAGGACACCAGCACAGATACGCAGTATTTT
CASSQDTQDTSTDTQYF
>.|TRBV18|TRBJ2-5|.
TGTGCCAGCTCACCAAAGGGAGACGAGACCCAGTACTTC
CASSPKGDETQYF
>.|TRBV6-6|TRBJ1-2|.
TGTGCCAGCAGTTACACCGGGTCGATCTATGGCTACACCTTC
CASSYTGSIYGYTF
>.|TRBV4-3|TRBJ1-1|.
TGCGCCAGCAGCCCTGGACCTGGGGAGGGCACTGAAGCTTTCTTT
CASSPGPGEGTEAFF
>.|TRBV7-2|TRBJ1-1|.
TGTGCCACCCTCCTGGGGGGGTCCCGAACTGAAGCTTTCTTT
CATLLGGSRTEAFF
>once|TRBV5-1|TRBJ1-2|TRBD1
TGCGCCAGCAGCCGCCTAAGTGAAGGGGGCGGGAACAATGGCTACACCTTC
CASSRLSEGGGNNGYTF
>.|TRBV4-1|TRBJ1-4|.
TGCGCCAGCAGCCAAGACCCCGGACGGGAGGATGAAAAACTGTTTTTT
CASSQDPGREDEKLFF
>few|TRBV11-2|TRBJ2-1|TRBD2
TGTGCCAGCAGCTTCCACGGGACTAGTGAGTTCAATGAGCAGTTCTTC
CASSFHGTSEFNEQFF